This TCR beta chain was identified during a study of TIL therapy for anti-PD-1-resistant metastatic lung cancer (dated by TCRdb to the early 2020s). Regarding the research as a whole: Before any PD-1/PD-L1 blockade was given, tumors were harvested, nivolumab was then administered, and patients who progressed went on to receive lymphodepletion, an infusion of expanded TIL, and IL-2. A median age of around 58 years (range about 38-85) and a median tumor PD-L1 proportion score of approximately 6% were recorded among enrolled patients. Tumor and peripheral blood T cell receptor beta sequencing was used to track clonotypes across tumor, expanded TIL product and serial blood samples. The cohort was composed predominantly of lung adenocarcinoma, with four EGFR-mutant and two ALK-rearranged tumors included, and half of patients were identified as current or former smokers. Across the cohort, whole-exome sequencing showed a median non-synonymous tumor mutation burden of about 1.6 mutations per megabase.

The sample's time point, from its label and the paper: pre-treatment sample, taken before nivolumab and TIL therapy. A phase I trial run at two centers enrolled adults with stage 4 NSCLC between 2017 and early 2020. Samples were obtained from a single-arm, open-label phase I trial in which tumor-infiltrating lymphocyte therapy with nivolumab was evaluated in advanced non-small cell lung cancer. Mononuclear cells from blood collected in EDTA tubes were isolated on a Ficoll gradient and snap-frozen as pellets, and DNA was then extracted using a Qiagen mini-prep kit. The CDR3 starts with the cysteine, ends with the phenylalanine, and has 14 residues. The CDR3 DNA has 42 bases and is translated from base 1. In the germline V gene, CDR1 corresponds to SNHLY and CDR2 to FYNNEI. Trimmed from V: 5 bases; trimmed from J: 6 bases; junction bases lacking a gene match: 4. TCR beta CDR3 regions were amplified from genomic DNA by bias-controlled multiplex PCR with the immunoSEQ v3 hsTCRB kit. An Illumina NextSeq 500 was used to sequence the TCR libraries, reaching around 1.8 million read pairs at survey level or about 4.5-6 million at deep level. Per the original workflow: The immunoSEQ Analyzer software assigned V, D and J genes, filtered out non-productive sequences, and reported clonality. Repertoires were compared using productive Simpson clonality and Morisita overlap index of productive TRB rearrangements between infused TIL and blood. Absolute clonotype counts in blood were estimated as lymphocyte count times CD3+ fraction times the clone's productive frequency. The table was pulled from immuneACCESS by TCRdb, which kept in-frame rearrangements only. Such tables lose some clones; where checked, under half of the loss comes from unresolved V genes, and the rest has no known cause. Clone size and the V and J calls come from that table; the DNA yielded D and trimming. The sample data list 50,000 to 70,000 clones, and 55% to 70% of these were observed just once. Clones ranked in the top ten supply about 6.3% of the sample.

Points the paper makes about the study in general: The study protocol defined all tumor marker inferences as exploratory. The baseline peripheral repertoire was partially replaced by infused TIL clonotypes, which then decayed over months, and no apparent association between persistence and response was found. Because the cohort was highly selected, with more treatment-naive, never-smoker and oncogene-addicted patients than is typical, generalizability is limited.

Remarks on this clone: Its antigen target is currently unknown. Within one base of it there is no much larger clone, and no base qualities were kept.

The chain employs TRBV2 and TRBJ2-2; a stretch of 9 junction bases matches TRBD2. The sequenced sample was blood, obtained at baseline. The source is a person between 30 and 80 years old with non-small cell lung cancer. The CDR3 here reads CASSLSGGPGELFF. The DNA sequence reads TGTGCCAGCAGTTTGAGCGGGGGGCCCGGGGAGCTGTTTTTT.